The clone carrying this T cell receptor (beta chain) was detected only a few times. Its specificity is not known. The data stem from a study of beta chain features in type 1 diabetes. In the study overall: Across the samples, approximately 110,000,000 sorted cells were examined in total.

Regarding the study as a whole: Equally in patients and controls, shorter templates might have been favored by PCR. Within the patient group, naive, central memory and Treg TCRB repertoires appeared more similar to each other than within healthy donors. Researchers could not determine here whether HLA type influences TCRB rearrangement.

Since all of the isolated RNA was reverse transcribed, expressed TCRB transcripts were what got sequenced. This table comes from immunoSEQ multiplex PCR, and its TCRdb copy is limited to in-frame clones, with some not included. The profile shows roughly 450,000 clones, about 14% of them singletons. CDR1 is SGHRS and CDR2 is YFSETQ in the germline V gene. This CDR3 is built from 21 residues. Losses at the gene ends were 4 bases for V and 2 bases for J; bases not matched to a gene: 23. The receptor was derived from a man aged 25-45 years in good health. This chain connects TRBV5-1 to TRBJ2-4; 8 nucleotides agree with TRBD2. Sequencing was carried out using naive CD4+ T cells from blood. The CDR3 is CASSQGLATTGIPISKNIQYF. The CDR3 bases are TGCGCCAGCAGCCAAGGACTAGCCACGACTGGTATCCCCATTTCCAAAAACATTCAGTACTTC.